Reported below is one T cell receptor beta chain. Its antigen has not been determined. Qualities for individual bases were not recorded, and no much larger clone is one base off. From its cysteine to its phenylalanine, the CDR3 spans 13 amino acids. Solely the CDR3 DNA is kept, with 39 bases framed from the first base. A distance of 4 bases separates the germline ends of V and J, which lose 0 bases and 3 bases respectively. The germline V gene yields SGDLS for CDR1 and YYNGEE for CDR2. The data derive from a study of graft-versus-host responses after intestinal transplantation (dated by TCRdb to about 2021). As for the study more broadly: Recipients received multivisceral, liver-intestinal, or isolated intestinal transplants. Every recipient was given anti-thymocyte globulin induction, followed by about three years of maintenance tacrolimus and steroids. After intestinal transplantation, graft-versus-host and host-versus-graft alloreactive T cell clones in the graft, circulation and bone marrow were tracked using bulk TCR-beta CDR3 sequencing. To identify alloreactive clones, pre-transplant mixed lymphocyte reaction products were sequenced and then compared with unstimulated pre-transplant donor and recipient T cells. Of the 20 to 30 intestinal transplant recipients enrolled in the cohort, one of whom was a retransplant, a few patients without pretransplant specimens were excluded. A peak of at least 4% donor T cells among recipient peripheral blood mononuclear cells was the definition used for donor T cell macrochimerism. Rather than going through the commercial service, samples from three later patients were sequenced in-house on an Illumina MiSeq and processed with MiXCR.

Study-level results and caveats: Early after transplant, peak levels of circulating GvH clones were found to be associated with declines in HvG clones. In the allografts of patients with donor T cell macrochimerism, GvH to HvG T cell clonal ratios were high. Conclusions were limited by the relatively low number and heterogeneity of intestinal transplant patients. GvH clones turned up in recipient bone marrow, with some appearing earlier in ileal mucosa or blood, a pattern consistent with an intestinal mucosal origin.

The library was built by means of the immunoSEQ multiplex PCR assay. For most patients, genomic DNA was isolated with the Qiagen DNeasy Blood and Tissue Kit and sent frozen to Adaptive Biotechnologies for TCR sequencing. For most patients, genomic DNA was subjected to high-throughput TCR-beta CDR3 sequencing by Adaptive Biotechnologies. Under the source paper's analysis protocol: TCR sequencing data were retrieved from Adaptive's ImmunoSEQ software for 15 to 20 patients, whereas a few other patients were processed with MiXCR and VDJtools. To correct CD4 versus CD8 sorting errors, any sequence found in both subsets at a frequency ratio below 5:1 was removed. CDR3 nucleotide sequences shared by donor and recipient were removed because the origin of these sequences could not be assigned. Alloreactive clones required at least 2-fold expansion over unstimulated cells and minimum CFSE-low frequency of 0.002% (template counts) or 0.001% (read counts). Clones detected in sequenced pre-transplant spleen, lymph node, or MLR CFSE-low populations of the donor or recipient were defined as mappable. The cumulative frequency of alloreactive clones was calculated as a percentage of all sequences, weighted by copy number. The source is immuneACCESS, and TCRdb retained only in-frame sequences with V and J called. Part of the clones is not carried over; for the studies checked, unresolved V genes explain less than half of this, and the remainder is unexplained. Clone size and the V and J calls come from that table; the DNA yielded D and trimming. Present in this sample are around 110,000 clones, 90% of which were seen just once. Of the sample, approximately 0.17% falls within the top ten clones.

In the paper's terms, the time point label means: cells obtained before transplantation from donor or recipient. CD3+CD4+ and CD3+CD8+ populations were FACS-sorted from unstimulated pre-transplant donor and recipient cells taken from spleen or lymph nodes. The TCR sequence derives from a human donor who received an intestinal transplant. The sequenced sample was unstimulated CD4+ T cells sorted from spleen or lymph node cells, obtained before intestinal transplant. This sequence uses TRBV9 and TRBJ2-1; the D gene assignment is ambiguous. CDR3 reads: CASSVGSYNEQFF. The DNA reads TGTGCCAGCAGCGTAGGTAGCTACAATGAGCAGTTCTTC.